What follows is one T cell receptor (beta chain) and its context. This clone's antigen is unknown. There are no base qualities to consult, and no much larger clone falls within one base. The cohort consisted of more than 650 healthy bone marrow donors. At the time of sampling, every cohort member was nominally healthy, though immune exposures that went unrecorded were likely present. The donor tested CMV seronegative, placing the donor among the roughly 400 seronegative members of the cohort. Every donor gave a peripheral blood sample, and the peripheral blood mononuclear cells from that sample were used for TCR beta sequencing. Genomic DNA was extracted from the blood cell samples with the Qiagen DNeasy Blood Extraction Kit. The sample belongs to a study of cytomegalovirus exposure and HLA in healthy donors listed by TCRdb under 2017. Regarding the research as a whole: In an earlier analysis of approximately 500 of the donors, 276 Gb of sequence data and 120 million or so unique TCR beta sequences from about 179 million T cells were reported. An earlier analysis of 587 of the donors used high-throughput TCR beta sequencing to judge whether each TCR beta V gene segment behaved as functional or pseudogenic. Every repertoire in the discovery cohort had been generated on one and the same sequencing platform. The study used immunosequencing to profile the T cell repertoires of some 600 subjects and linked those repertoires to cytomegalovirus serostatus. Among the roughly 370 genotyped donors, around 81% belonged to the genetic ancestry cluster associated with self-reported Caucasian donors. The study was designed to test whether signatures of past pathogen exposure could be identified by cataloging public T cell receptors. A later genetic analysis used genome-wide SNP genotypes for about three fifths of the 666 donors, treating that subset as a discovery cohort. The later analysis used no new phenotypic data to find candidate immune exposures, relying instead on TCR beta sequences and their occurrence across donors. The number of typed donors differed by locus: about 629-630 for A, B, C, DRB1 and DQB1; some 500 for DQA1; around 610 for DPA1; and some 430 for DPB1. HLA typing covered class I and class II loci at four-digit resolution. In a later analysis, previously published TCR beta repertoires from 500 to 750 donors were re-analyzed and high-resolution HLA genotyping was added so that TCR occurrence patterns could be studied. Donor age, sex, ethnicity and CMV serostatus were compiled alongside the repertoire data. Among 398 genotyped donors of the cohort, an average of roughly 240,000 unique TCR beta nucleotide sequences were sequenced per donor, roughly 18% of them non-productive. A separate validation cohort of some 130 different subjects was used in addition to the approximately 700-subject first cohort. To predict cytomegalovirus infection status, the study combined high-throughput TCR immunosequencing, statistical association of individual TCRs with disease status, and machine learning. Approximately 310 gigabases of sequencing data and tens of millions of unique TCR sequences were included in an early release covering roughly 600 HLA-typed donors. Several DR-DQ haplotypes were treated as single units for association and clustering because of strong linkage in the cohort. Here is what the overall study found, with its caveats: The 87-base-pair reads could not distinguish some IMGT-functional V segments, including TRBV6-2 and TRBV6-3, so those segments were excluded. According to a later analysis, parvovirus B19, influenza, CMV and Epstein-Barr virus appeared linked to several top co-occurrence clusters. Because HLA typing was unavailable for some donors at each locus, only the typed subset was used in association tests. A further reported finding was that TCR beta sequences accurately predicted the HLA-A and HLA-B alleles for most subjects in the first cohort. Most CMV-associated TCR beta chains appeared to be HLA-restricted in a later analysis, and the HLA associations seemed to be driven largely by CMV exposure. The only immune exposure information available for the cohort was CMV serostatus. Strong co-occurrence of HLA alleles, especially DR and DQ, made assigning TCR associations to individual alleles difficult. Specific HLA alleles were associated with some 15,000 TCR beta sequences at a false discovery rate of 0.05 in a later analysis. In both the original and validation cohorts, the classifier was reported to diagnose cytomegalovirus status with high specificity and sensitivity. The cohort was sequenced for TCR beta chains only, and without alpha or paired-chain data the features that could be detected were limited. Correlated functional status among segregating V segments might be attributable to linkage disequilibrium, but an unknown experimental factor could not be ruled out. In vitro tests confirmed that a few of the cytomegalovirus-associated TCR beta chains recognize cytomegalovirus antigens. The study listed 150 to 200 TCR beta chains as associated with cytomegalovirus. In an earlier analysis of a few hundred of the donors, most TCR beta V segments were observed in productive rearrangements about 87% or about 30% of the time, broadly matching IMGT annotations. Because counts were too low, seventeen rarely observed V segments, including chromosome 9 orphons, were excluded from the earlier analysis of about 500 of the donors. The sequencing pipeline was judged likely to have produced a cluster of highly shared sequence variants as a technical artifact. It was suggested by the authors that the approach could potentially be generalized to other disease states and immunological phenotypes. Compared with the 666-donor mean, donors in an Asian-associated ancestry cluster had fewer N-insertions in productive TCRs, according to a later genetic analysis. Presence/absence analyses assumed roughly uniform sequencing depth across donors, an assumption that may not hold. Across donors, most TCR sequences were observed very rarely, whereas some public TCRs were present in many individuals. In a later analysis, HLA-associated TCR beta chains were found to be more clonally expanded and to have lower generation probabilities than equally common non-associated chains. In a later analysis, the rate of TCR association differed among HLA loci, with DRB1 alleles having the most associated TCRs and HLA-C alleles having the fewest. An association between a missense DCLRE1C variant and V-gene and J-gene trimming of TCR beta chains was found in a later genetic analysis and replicated in an independent cohort.

Libraries were constructed by the immunoSEQ multiplex PCR assay. For the multiplex PCR, a mixture combining 60 forward primers for TCR Vbeta segments and 13 reverse primers for TCR Jbeta segments was used. The CDR3 region of rearranged TCR beta genes was amplified from genomic DNA by a multiplex PCR assay. On the Illumina HiSeq System, the amplified TCR beta libraries were sequenced as 87-base-pair reads. As for the original processing: Across the 666 repertoires, a later analysis counted approximately 75 million unique TCR beta chains, roughly 11 million of which were shared by at least two donors. Raw reads were error-corrected and collapsed into unique sequences by a nearest-neighbor algorithm in which closely related sequences were merged to remove PCR and sequencing errors. Alignment of CDR3 sequences to IMGT reference sequences was used to assign V, D and J gene segments. For a sequence to be retained, a match of at least six nucleotides was required to both a V gene segment and a J gene segment. A rearrangement counted as productive if the CDR3 had no stop codons and remained in frame with V and J, and every other rearrangement counted as non-productive. Following IMGT convention, CDR3 was defined as the stretch from the second conserved V-encoded cysteine to the conserved J-encoded phenylalanine. The earlier analysis of about 530 of the donors excluded any sequence lacking an unambiguous match to a single V gene segment. In an earlier analysis of approximately 500 of the donors, a V segment was called functional when productive rearrangements were above 56.7%, and segregating when the standard deviation between donors exceeded 5%. A statistical classification framework was built for diagnosing cytomegalovirus status from the catalog of TCR beta chain sequences. V and J gene assignment, in a later analysis, came from comparing TCR nucleotide sequences with IMGT/GENE-DB human TR gene sequences. The TCRdist pipeline was used in a later analysis to assign CDR3 sequences and most-parsimonious VDJ recombination scenarios. In a later analysis, every TCR beta chain was defined by the combination of its CDR3 amino acid sequence and its V-gene family, and reads without a unique V-gene family were dropped. To address suspected cross-contamination and a sequencing artifact, a later analysis removed 592 highly shared, low-generation-probability nucleotide sequences. For each public chain, a later analysis derived a clonal expansion index from normalized ranks of inferred template counts within each repertoire. In a later analysis, generation probabilities were computed using a VDJ recombination model fitted to out-of-frame rearrangements, and the results were checked against IGoR. In a later analysis, hypergeometric tests were used to score TCR-TCR, TCR-HLA and TCR-CMV co-occurrence, with a repertoire-size bias correction applied to TCR pairs. A later analysis estimated false discovery rates by permuting HLA or CMV assignments 20 times. In a later analysis, co-occurring TCRs were grouped using DBSCAN, with TCRdist sequence similarity added in when clustering inside HLA-allele-positive subsets. Co-occurrence clustering excluded repertoires with fewer than 30,000 or more than 120,000 public chains, plus five with anomalous nucleotide sharing. TCRdb mirrors the immuneACCESS table, restricted to in-frame sequences. Some clones are absent from its copies; in checked studies, under half trace to an unresolved V gene, and the reason for the others is unknown. V and J calls plus clone size are reproduced from that table; the DNA served to infer D and trimming. This sample gives around 130,000 clones in total; approximately 75% of them show up just once. The top ten hold less than 2% of the sample.

Its CDR3 holds 15 amino acids, cysteine through phenylalanine. Only the CDR3 DNA stays, 45 bases, in frame from base 1. For this chain, trimming is 6 bases at the V end and 4 bases at the J end, and the number of junction bases without a gene match is 12. The germline V gene sets CDR1 to SGHTA and CDR2 to FQGNSA. This TCR was recovered from a man aged 35 to 55 in good health and CMV-seronegative. This sequence uses TRBV7-2 and TRBJ2-7, and TRBD1 matches 7 of the central bases. Sequences were obtained from PBMCs. The nucleotides are TGTGCCAGCAGTCCCAACCGACAGGGTTGGTACGAGCAGTACTTC. Its product reads: CASSPNRQGWYEQYF.